This T cell receptor (beta chain) was recorded in a study of T cell changes during pregnancy in multiple sclerosis. Clones were read by immunoSEQ multiplex PCR, and TCRdb kept only the in-frame ones, dropping some. The sample shows about 72,000 clones, roughly 91% of them seen only once. Germline assignment: CDR1 SGHRS and CDR2 YFSETQ. The CDR3 contains 15 residues. J lost 8 bases, V lost 4 bases, and 11 bases had no gene match. This clone was seen a single time. The chain employs TRBV5-1 and TRBJ1-2, with 10 positions matching TRBD1. The TCR comes from a female donor in good health, enrolled as a control in a pregnancy study. Sequenced material: peripheral blood, taken in the third trimester of pregnancy. CDR3 sequence (DNA): TGCGCCAGCAGCCGCGGACAGGGGGATTTGAACGGCTACACCTTC. It specifies CASSRGQGDLNGYTF. The full variable domain, rest sourced from reference TRBV5-1 and TRBJ1-2, is KAGVTQTPRYLIKTRGQQVTLSCSPISGHRSVSWYQQTPGQGLQFLFEYFSETQRNKGNFPGRFSGRQFSNSRSEMNVSTLELGDSALYLCASSRGQGDLNGYTFGSGTRLTVV.